Sequencing of this TCR beta chain was carried out in a study of T cells in Graves' hyperthyroidism and ophthalmopathy (dated by TCRdb to 2018 to 2020). In terms of the full investigation: Peripheral blood samples were taken at the time of initial diagnosis, prior to any treatment. To identify distinguishing TCR V-J signatures, a discovery cohort of 100 patients was used, comprising some 45 with Graves' ophthalmopathy and some 57 with stable Graves' hyperthyroidism. Prospective prediction of ophthalmopathy was tested in an independent validation cohort of some 20 hyperthyroidism patients and 15 to 17 patients who later progressed to ophthalmopathy. The 100 discovery patients were randomly split 7:3 into training and test sets. In addition, the study compared T-cell repertoires in thyroid tissue and in blood from six Graves' hyperthyroidism patients. Following sampling, methimazole starting at 30 mg daily was given to hyperthyroidism patients, and high-dose intravenous methylprednisolone was given to ophthalmopathy patients. The paper describes TCR Vbeta CDR3 sequencing of 120 to 150 peripheral blood samples, made up of about 40 ophthalmopathy patients, more than 70 hyperthyroidism patients and around 17 progressor patients. Results the study describes overall, beyond this receptor: No statistical method was used to set the sample size in advance, and investigators knew the group allocation. During validation, the model predicted progression to ophthalmopathy a median of roughly six months ahead of onset, with around 71% sensitivity and 72% to 85% specificity. Ophthalmopathy was separated from stable hyperthyroidism by a 13 V-J signature model, with around 90% sensitivity and about 81% specificity obtained in cross-validation and 80%/75% obtained in testing. Most expanded thyroid clonotypes (frequency above 0.001) were also found in blood, which suggests that blood repertoires may mirror thyroid immune responses.

The TCR beta CDR3 regions were amplified from RNA transcripts. For the first round of RT-PCR on the TCR CDR3, the HTBI primer set was used together with the Qiagen OneStep RT-PCR kit. The libraries were constructed in a second round of multiplex PCR and then size-selected and purified. Sequencing of the libraries was done on an Illumina HiSeq2000 using paired-end 100 bp reads. On the study's bioinformatics: Raw data were processed with SOAPnuke, discarding reads with adapters, uncalled bases, mean Phred below 15, or no exact constant-primer or identifier match. High-quality paired reads were merged using COPE v1.2.5, and each unique nucleotide sequence was defined as a clonotype. Clonotypes were aligned to IMGT TRBV, TRBD and TRBJ reference segments using MiTCR v1.1. The analysis was restricted to V-J combinations with a frequency above 0.0001, which together covered about 99% of the repertoires. A TCS score was defined as the ratio of F50 (clonal expansion) to E x V (chaos), with BLOSUM62-based TCRdist applied between CDR3 peptides within each V-J. Welch's t-statistics and random forest reduced just over 500 V-J features to 13, which were used in a naive Bayes classifier (R e1071). TCRdb reran the public reads through fastp at Q25 and MiXCR, keeping productive beta chains. Duplicate CDR3 protein sequences are folded into a single record with the most common DNA and genes. TCRdb's processing, not the authors' own work, is the source of the V and J calls. Present in this sample are a few hundred thousand distinct CDR3 sequences, around 15% of which were seen just once. Roughly 30% of the sample belongs to the ten largest clones.

Its CDR3 holds 16 amino acids, cysteine through phenylalanine. Only the CDR3 region is kept as DNA, spanning 48 bases read in frame from base 1. Cut back by 0 bases and 4 bases, the V and J ends lie 14 bases apart. The table lists this clonotype with many counts. The antigen it recognizes is unknown. Qualities for individual bases were not recorded, and no much larger clone is one base off. Hyperthyroidism patients were newly diagnosed, with disease duration under 2 months, and aged 18 to 65 years. Patients with uncontrolled infections, other autoimmune diseases, pregnancy or lactation were excluded. Diagnoses were based on clinical symptoms, serum thyroxine and TRAb, thyroid ultrasound and orbital computed tomography. Blood from progressor patients was collected at the time of first diagnosis with hyperthyroidism, before any ophthalmopathy symptoms had appeared. Ficoll-Paque density gradient centrifugation was used to isolate PBMCs from about 10 ml of fresh peripheral blood. Progressor patients were first diagnosed with Graves' hyperthyroidism and then developed ophthalmopathy during follow-up. Trizol reagent was used to extract total RNA, and RNA quality was then checked on an Agilent 2100 Bioanalyzer.

This chain is built from TRBV12-3 or TRBV12-4 and TRBJ2-3; the D gene is possibly TRBD1 or TRBD2, with 6 bases matching each. The sequence was obtained from a woman in her fifties or sixties with Graves' hyperthyroidism that later progressed to Graves' ophthalmopathy. The source material was blood. The encoded CDR3 is CASSLALGGGADTQYF. The bases read TGTGCCAGCAGTTTAGCGCTAGGGGGAGGAGCAGATACGCAGTATTTT.